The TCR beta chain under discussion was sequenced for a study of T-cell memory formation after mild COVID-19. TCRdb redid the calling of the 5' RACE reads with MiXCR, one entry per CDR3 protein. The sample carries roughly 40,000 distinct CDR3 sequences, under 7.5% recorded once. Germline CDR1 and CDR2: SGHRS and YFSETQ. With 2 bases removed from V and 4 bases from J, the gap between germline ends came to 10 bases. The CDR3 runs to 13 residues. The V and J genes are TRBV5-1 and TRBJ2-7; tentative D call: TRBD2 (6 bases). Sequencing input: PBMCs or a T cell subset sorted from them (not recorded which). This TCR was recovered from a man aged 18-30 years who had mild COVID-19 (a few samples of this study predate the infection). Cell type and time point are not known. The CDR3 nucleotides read TGCGCCAGCAGCTTCACCGCGGGGTACGAGCAGTACTTC. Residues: CASSFTAGYEQYF. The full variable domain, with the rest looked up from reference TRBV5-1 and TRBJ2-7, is KAGVTQTPRYLIKTRGQQVTLSCSPISGHRSVSWYQQTPGQGLQFLFEYFSETQRNKGNFPGRFSGRQFSNSRSEMNVSTLELGDSALYLCASSFTAGYEQYFGPGTRLTVT.